These 19 T cell receptor beta chains originate from one sample sequenced in a study of identical twins. TCRdb fed the 5' RACE reads into MiXCR, producing one record per CDR3 protein. The sample lists hundreds of thousands of distinct CDR3 sequences, around 6.1% occurring once. Sequenced input: naive T cells sorted from blood. The receptors here all came from a man aged 18 to 30 in good health.

This clonotype turned up a few times. The V and J genes are TRBV7-9 and TRBJ2-7, with a possible D match to TRBD2 (5 bases). Deletions cut 7 bases from V and 5 bases from J, with 9 bases between. Germline V CDR1 and CDR2: SEHNR, FQNEAQ (reference sequence). There are 11 residues in the CDR3. The CDR3 region is CASTEADEQYF. For the CDR3, the DNA is TGTGCCAGCACGGAGGCGGACGAGCAGTACTTC.

This clonotype was counted ten times or more. The chain carries TRBV9 and TRBJ2-2; D gene unclear. CDR3 length equals 14 residues. Trimming pared 1 base from V and 3 bases from J, leaving 7 bases between. Germline V CDR1 and CDR2: SGDLS, YYNGEE. The CDR3 DNA follows: TGTGCCAGCAGCGTAAGCGCAGACACCGGGGAGCTGTTTTTT. The encoded protein is CASSVSADTGELFF. Full variable domain (missing parts from reference TRBV9 and TRBJ2-2): DSGVTQTPKHLITATGQRVTLRCSPRSGDLSVYWYQQSLDQGLQFLIQYYNGEERAKGNILERFSAQQFPDLHSELNLSSLELGDSALYFCASSVSADTGELFFGEGSRLTVL.

This clonotype was counted between two and nine times. This chain uses TRBV7-3 with TRBJ2-2, with D hard to call. This CDR3 spans 17 amino acids. The germline CDR1 and CDR2 sequences are SGHTA and FQGTGA. V dropped 1 base and J dropped 1 base, with 13 bases sitting between them. Here the CDR3 DNA reads TGTGCCAGCAGCTTAATCTCACCCCGCAAGAACACCGGGGAGCTGTTTTTT. Protein product: CASSLISPRKNTGELFF.

This clonotype showed up just a few times. The V and J genes are TRBV24-1 and TRBJ2-7; 7 bases agree with TRBD2. With V trimmed by 3 bases and J by 3 bases, 13 bases remained unmatched. The CDR3 totals 17 residues. In germline, CDR1 is KGHDR, CDR2 SFDVKD. Written as DNA, the CDR3 is TGTGCCACCAGTGATCCTCCCGGCAGGGAGGGCTTCTACGAGCAGTACTTC. Amino acids: CATSDPPGREGFYEQYF.

The table lists this clonotype with a few counts. This chain links TRBV7-2 with TRBJ2-5; TRBD2 matches at 11 bases. Germline CDR1 SGHTA, CDR2 FQGNSA. Trimming at V came to 4 bases and at J to 4 bases, leaving 5 bases not matched to a gene. The CDR3 has 15 residues. The CDR3 nucleotides are TGTGCCAGCAGCTGGGGGACTAGCGGTACAGAGACCCAGTACTTC. Translated: CASSWGTSGTETQYF.

This clonotype has a count of ten or more. The chain uses TRBV29-1 and TRBJ2-2; 7 bases are a match to TRBD2. Germline values: CDR1 SQVTM, CDR2 ANQGSEA. The trim removed 5 bases at V and 4 bases at J, leaving 1 base unmatched. This CDR3 spans 12 amino acids. DNA for the CDR3: TGCAGCGTTTCGGGGGGCACCGGGGAGCTGTTTTTT. Amino acids: CSVSGGTGELFF.

V usage is TRBV29-1 and J usage is TRBJ2-1, with TRBD1 matching over 7 bases. There are 15 residues in the CDR3. The V gene end was trimmed by 0 bases and the J gene end by 8 bases; junction bases not matched to a gene: 10. CDR1 is SQVTM and CDR2 is ANQGSEA in the germline V gene. The chain's CDR3 is CSVEDPHTGDHEQFF. Written as DNA, the CDR3 is TGCAGCGTTGAAGACCCTCATACAGGGGACCATGAGCAGTTCTTC.

This clonotype was seen only a few times. The J gene is TRBJ2-2, the V gene TRBV7-9, with 8 bases that match TRBD2. CDR1 and CDR2 (germline): SEHNR, FQNEAQ (reference sequence). The CDR3 extends over 16 amino acids. Trimming cost V 2 bases and J 3 bases; bases outside gene matches: 5. CDR3 in amino acids: CASSLFGLADTGELFF. The CDR3 DNA sequence: TGTGCCAGCAGCTTATTTGGACTAGCCGACACCGGGGAGCTGTTTTTT.

The chain has TRBV7-9 and TRBJ2-7, with 9 bases lining up with TRBD1. The CDR3 runs to 15 residues. Germline CDR1 reads SEHNR; CDR2 reads FQNEAQ (reference sequence). V lost 2 bases and J lost 6; bases outside the gene matches: 8. The CDR3 region is CASSLMGQGSFEQYF. The CDR3 DNA reads as TGTGCCAGCAGCTTAATGGGACAGGGTTCGTTCGAGCAGTACTTC.

The sample holds many counts of this clonotype. Written as DNA, the CDR3 is TGTGCCAGCAGCCCAGGACAGGGCTGGGGGGATCAGCCCCAGCATTTT. Its translation: CASSPGQGWGDQPQHF. This sequence joins TRBV4-2 and TRBJ1-5; 8 bases map to TRBD1. In germline, CDR1 is LGHNA, CDR2 YNFKEQ. V shed 4 bases, J shed 5 bases, and the junction held 10 bases outside the gene matches. The CDR3 sequence is 16 residues long.

A remark on this clonotype: A much larger clone lies one base from this, so it may be a read error. The V and J genes are TRBV4-3 and TRBJ2-1; no clear D. V was clipped by 0 bases and J by 6 bases, with 12 bases between them. The germline V gene has CDR1 LGHNA and CDR2 YSLEER. The CDR3 is 15 amino acids. DNA for the CDR3: TGCGCCAGCAGCCAAGAGCCCATGCCGCGCAATGAGCAGTTCTTC. Protein product: CASSQEPMPRNEQFF.

V is TRBV5-1 and J is TRBJ2-7; TRBD1 matches 11 bases. Trimming cost V 1 base and J 5 bases; bases outside gene matches: 11. Germline V gene lookup returns CDR1 SGHRS and CDR2 YFSETQ. The CDR3 is 17 residues long. The CDR3 reads CASSLKAGTGGINEQYF. In DNA, the CDR3 is TGCGCCAGCAGCTTGAAAGCCGGGACAGGGGGTATAAACGAGCAGTACTTC.

This clonotype was picked up a small number of times. J is TRBJ2-5 and V is TRBV2; D is tentatively TRBD1 or TRBD2 (5 bases each). This CDR3 is built from 14 residues. Germline V CDR1 and CDR2: SNHLY, FYNNEI. Trimming took off 4 bases at V and 7 bases at J, with 16 bases between the two ends. The chain's CDR3 is CASSARGSGGTQYF. DNA for the CDR3: TGTGCCAGCAGTGCGAGGGGAAGTGGGGGGACCCAGTACTTC.

This clonotype was seen many times. The chain links TRBV12-3 or TRBV12-4 to TRBJ2-2, with TRBD1 as a possible D gene (6 bases). V was pared by 3 bases and J by 4 bases, with 15 bases between. CDR3 length: 16 residues. The chain's CDR3 is CASSLSRGEVTGELFF. The CDR3 DNA sequence: TGTGCCAGCAGTTTGAGCAGGGGAGAGGTCACCGGGGAGCTGTTTTTT.

This clonotype was seen more than once but under ten times. The V gene is TRBV6-1, the J gene TRBJ2-3; D remains ambiguous. The germline gives CDR1 MNHNS, CDR2 SASEGT. V was trimmed by 1 base and J by 6 bases, leaving 11 bases between them. The CDR3 loop spans 14 amino acids. CDR3 DNA sequence: TGTGCCAGCAGTGAAGACCGTGTCAAGGATACGCAGTATTTT. Encoded protein: CASSEDRVKDTQYF.

Here the CDR3 DNA reads TGTGCCAGCAGTCCTCTTGGACAGGACTACGAGCAGTACTTC. Translating it yields CASSPLGQDYEQYF. J is TRBJ2-7 and V is TRBV28; 7 bases agree with TRBD1. From germline, CDR1 is MDHEN and CDR2 SYDVKM. V was pared by 5 bases and J by 3 bases, with 7 bases of the junction left unmatched. This CDR3 spans 14 amino acids.

V is TRBV13 and J is TRBJ2-1, with D possibly matching TRBD2 (6 bases). CDR1 is PRHDT, CDR2 FYEKMQ, per germline (reference sequence). This CDR3 spans 13 amino acids. The germline V and J ends were trimmed by 7 bases and 8 bases, with 15 bases remaining between them. The CDR3: CASTLSGVDEQFF. The CDR3 bases are TGTGCCAGCACCCTGTCGGGAGTCGATGAGCAGTTCTTC.

This rearrangement joins TRBV12-3 or TRBV12-4 to TRBJ1-2, with a possible D match to TRBD1 (5 bases). This CDR3 spans 16 amino acids. The ends were cut back, 3 bases at V and 1 base at J, with 15 bases in the middle. CDR3 sequence (DNA): TGTGCCAGCAGTTTGGGACTGGGCAGCGTTAACTATGGCTACACCTTC. The encoded protein is CASSLGLGSVNYGYTF.

This clonotype was seen more than once but under ten times. The chain carries TRBV5-1 and TRBJ2-1; D not resolved. Trimming left V 4 bases short and J 6 bases short, with 8 bases between. Germline V gives CDR1 SGHRS, CDR2 YFSETQ. CDR3 length: 12 amino acids. The CDR3 is CASSLQSNEQFF. Written as DNA, the CDR3 is TGCGCCAGCAGCCTGCAGAGCAATGAGCAGTTCTTC. The whole variable domain, filled in from reference TRBV5-1 and TRBJ2-1, reads KAGVTQTPRYLIKTRGQQVTLSCSPISGHRSVSWYQQTPGQGLQFLFEYFSETQRNKGNFPGRFSGRQFSNSRSEMNVSTLELGDSALYLCASSLQSNEQFFGPGTRLTVL.